The sequence of this T cell receptor beta chain was determined in a study of blood T cell dynamics during melanoma immunotherapy (dated by TCRdb to 2020 to 2021). With respect to the entire study: The patients had metastatic melanoma and were given first-line pembrolizumab or nivolumab plus ipilimumab as standard of care in the United Kingdom. To identify early correlates of response, the study profiled peripheral T cell receptor repertoires in patients with metastatic melanoma before and after one cycle of checkpoint inhibitor therapy. The training cohort consisted of consecutive patients, while an additional independent group of patients from the same centre was pooled to form an external validation set. The paper as a whole reports these results and caveats: Unlike progressors, patients who went on to achieve disease control showed a bifurcated reorganization of the PBMC repertoire at W3, with either increased clonality or increased diversity. The relatively small sample size was acknowledged as potentially limiting generalization of the results. Whether the T cell clones behind the repertoire changes were melanoma-specific or instead reflected general immune activation was something the study could not determine.

The sample's time point label is to be understood as: week 3, after first cycle of checkpoint inhibitor. Blood samples were collected before treatment (T0) and at week 3 (W3), after the first cycle of checkpoint blockade. Except for a couple of patients with rapid clinical progression, response was assessed 12 weeks after the first infusion by RECIST 1.1; disease control meant complete response, partial response or stable disease. Patients with prior systemic cancer treatment, concomitant immunosuppressant therapy or synchronous other active malignancies were excluded. Both bulk PBMC and plasma cell-free DNA were sequenced for TCR beta so that circulating cells and T cell turnover could be tracked. PBMC were isolated from blood with Lymphoprep and SepMate tubes, followed by red cell lysis. QIAamp DNA Blood Mini kits were used to extract DNA from PBMC and sorted T cell subsets. Comment on this clone: No cognate antigen has been identified for it. No clone much larger than this one lies a single base away; base qualities are absent.

CDR1 and CDR2, looked up from the germline V gene, are MDHEN and SYDVKM. Counted from cysteine to phenylalanine, this CDR3 has 15 amino acids. This entry keeps only the CDR3 DNA: 45 bases, framed from base 1. Cut back by 7 bases and 5 bases, the V and J ends lie 20 bases apart. For every bulk PBMC sample, a fixed 350 ng of DNA was loaded. The immunoSEQ TCRb Assay kit was used according to manufacturer instructions to amplify TCR beta CDR3 sequences from genomic DNA. The KAPA Library Quantification Kit for Illumina platforms was used to quantify pooled libraries by qPCR. Sequencing of the pooled libraries was done on an Illumina NextSeq 500, with clustering at 0.6-1.1 pM. The source study handled its data this way. Analysis of the TCR data relied on immunoSEQ ANALYZER and the R LymphoSeq package. A rearrangement efficiency score was calculated as productive divided by the sum of productive and non-productive CDR3 sequences. Clonality was measured with the Gini coefficient and diversity with the Renyi index at alpha=1, and both measures were compared pairwise between timepoints within each patient. Clonal relatedness used an edit distance of 3, and repertoire similarity used the Bhattacharyya coefficient, both computed in LymphoSeq. To classify response, a linear discriminant analysis based on week-3 changes in clonality and diversity was built using the R MASS and caret packages. TCRdb's version of the immuneACCESS table is confined to in-frame rearrangements and falls short of the full clone set. An unresolved V gene accounts for under half of the shortfall where checked; the remainder is of unknown origin. V, J and clone size are taken as reported in that table, and D and trimming were inferred from the DNA itself. Counted in this sample were approximately 13,000 clones; 86% of them appeared once. Of the sample, roughly 4.8% falls within the top ten clones.

The sample in question was blood, obtained from a patient treated with checkpoint blockade. The chain is assembled from TRBV28 and TRBJ1-1; the D region possibly corresponds to TRBD1 (6 bases align). This clonotype originated in a human donor with melanoma. The DNA sequence is TGTGCCAGCACCACGGCAGGGGCCGAGGGTACTGAAGCTTTCTTT. Translated, it reads CASTTAGAEGTEAFF.